The 5 T cell receptor beta chains presented below share a single source sample, sequenced in a study of T cell changes during pregnancy in multiple sclerosis. Profiled with immunoSEQ multiplex PCR; TCRdb holds only in-frame clones, not every one. The sample includes about 53,000 clones, 92% seen only once; the top ten take less than 0.5%. The sample was CD4+ T cells from peripheral blood mononuclear cells, taken in the third trimester of pregnancy. These receptor sequences come from a female donor with multiple sclerosis, enrolled in a pregnancy study.

The chain carries TRBV18 and TRBJ1-5; no definite D call. The germline V gene has CDR1 KGHSH and CDR2 LQKENI. V shed 3 bases and J shed 5 bases, with 8 bases lying between them. CDR3 length: 13 amino acids. The CDR3 sequence: CASSPADDQPQHF. The CDR3 region has the DNA TGTGCCAGCTCACCGGCCGATGATCAGCCCCAGCATTTT. Supplemented by reference TRBV18 and TRBJ1-5, the full variable domain reads NAGVMQNPRHLVRRRGQEARLRCSPMKGHSHVYWYRQLPEEGLKFMVYLQKENIIDESGMPKERFSAEFPKEGPSILRIQQVVRGDSAAYFCASSPADDQPQHFGDGTRLSIL.

The CDR3 DNA reads as TGTGCCAGCAGCTCAAGGACAGGACATGGCTACACCTTC. It specifies CASSSRTGHGYTF. The V call is TRBV7-3, the J call TRBJ1-2; 7 bases align to TRBD1. Trimming cost V 4 bases and J 6 bases; bases outside gene matches: 5. Germline CDR1 reads SGHTA; CDR2 reads FQGTGA. The CDR3 has 13 residues.

The chain employs TRBV27 and TRBJ1-2, with TRBD1 matching 9 bases. Germline values: CDR1 MNHEY, CDR2 SMNVEV (reference sequence). Unmatched junction bases numbered 16, after V lost 4 bases and J lost 4 bases. The CDR3 runs to 18 residues. The CDR3 nucleotides read TGTGCCAGCAGTTCCGTACAGGGGGCGGTTATTGAGAGCTATGGCTACACCTTC. Translated: CASSSVQGAVIESYGYTF.

This clone was counted a few times. V usage is TRBV19 and J usage is TRBJ2-1, with TRBD2 identical over 10 bases. The CDR3 covers 14 residues. The V segment lost 6 bases and the J segment 9 bases; nucleotides outside the gene matches: 8. The germline CDR1 and CDR2 sequences are LNHDA and SQIVND (reference sequence). The CDR3 nucleotides are TGTGCCAGTAGAGGGCTAGCGGGGGAGAGTGAGCAGTTCTTC. It yields the protein CASRGLAGESEQFF.

The chain is built from TRBV18 and TRBJ2-6; D is possibly TRBD1 (7 bases). CDR3 length equals 17 residues. The germline gives CDR1 KGHSH, CDR2 LQKENI. Between the trimmed V and J ends, which lost 1 base and 4 bases, there was a span of 14 bases. CDR3 bases: TGTGCCAGCTCACCACTACCAGGGGGAGGAGGGGCCAACGTCCTGACTTTC. Translation gives CASSPLPGGGGANVLTF.